A single sample gave rise to the 14 T cell receptor beta chains below, sequenced in a study of T cell responses to AZD1222 COVID-19 vaccine. Libraries were prepared by immunoSEQ multiplex PCR; TCRdb keeps only in-frame clonotypes and omits some of them. The sample holds tens of thousands of clones, roughly 80% seen once. The sequenced sample was peripheral blood, obtained on day 0 of AZD1222 vaccination. These receptors were taken from an adult in good health.

V usage is TRBV28 and J usage is TRBJ1-3, with 9 positions matching TRBD1. From germline, CDR1 is MDHEN and CDR2 SYDVKM. The V gene end was trimmed by 6 bases and the J gene end by 1 base; junction bases not matched to a gene: 4. CDR3 length: 15 residues. CDR3 sequence reads: CASRSGTGSGNTIYF. In nucleotides, the CDR3 is TGTGCCAGCAGGTCCGGGACAGGGTCTGGAAACACCATATATTTT.

The rearrangement joins TRBV5-1 to TRBJ1-5, with a possible D match to TRBD1 (6 bases). CDR3 length: 15 residues. The germline gives CDR1 SGHRS, CDR2 YFSETQ. V was clipped by 0 bases and J by 4 bases, with 11 bases between them. DNA of the CDR3: TGCGCCAGCAGCTTGGCCGGCAGGGGTAATCAGCCCCAGCATTTT. Protein product: CASSLAGRGNQPQHF.

This chain joins TRBV6-5 and TRBJ2-3, with D possibly matching TRBD2 (6 bases). Trimming left V 3 bases short and J 3 bases short, with 10 bases between. In germline, CDR1 is MNHEY, CDR2 SVGAGI. This CDR3 contains 14 residues. CDR3 residues: CASSYREKTDTQYF. CDR3 coding DNA: TGTGCCAGCAGTTATCGGGAGAAGACAGATACGCAGTATTTT.

The CDR3 nucleotides read TGTGCCACCAAGGGCGGGAACACCGGGGAGCTGTTTTTT. Translating it yields CATKGGNTGELFF. V gene TRBV6-5 combines with J gene TRBJ2-2, with D hard to call. With 10 bases removed from V and 1 base from J, the gap between germline ends came to 10 bases. The germline V gene has CDR1 MNHEY and CDR2 SVGAGI. The CDR3 consists of 13 residues.

This rearrangement joins TRBV7-9 to TRBJ2-7; possibly TRBD1 for D (6 bases). Germline CDR1 SEHNR, CDR2 FQNEAQ (reference sequence). Trimming left V 8 bases short and J 2 bases short, with 7 bases between. The CDR3 is 11 residues long. The CDR3 coding sequence is TGTGCCAGCGGGGGCACCTACGAGCAGTACTTC. Amino acids: CASGGTYEQYF.

This clone has just a few counts. In the same sample, other DNA sequences code for this CDR3. V gene TRBV6-2 or TRBV6-3 combines with J gene TRBJ2-7, with 7 bases aligning to TRBD1. Per the germline V gene, CDR1 is MNHEY and CDR2 is SVGEGT. The V and J ends lost 2 bases and 3 bases, in that order; junction bases with no gene match: 4. This CDR3 has 14 residues. CDR3: CASSYRGQLYEQYF. CDR3 DNA sequence: TGTGCCAGCAGTTACAGGGGACAGCTCTACGAGCAGTACTTC.

The rearrangement links TRBV11-3 to TRBJ2-1; D is unresolved. The CDR3 extends over 14 amino acids. Germline CDR1 SGHNT, CDR2 YENEEA. Trimming shortened V by 1 base and J by 6 bases, and 10 bases separated the two germline ends. CDR3 in amino acids: CASSLGPSTNEQFF. CDR3 DNA: TGTGCCAGCAGCTTAGGACCGAGTACCAATGAGCAGTTCTTC.

The rearrangement links TRBV27 to TRBJ2-2; D may be TRBD1 or TRBD2 (6 bases each). The germline V and J ends were trimmed by 1 base and 5 bases, with 14 bases remaining between them. Germline CDR1 and CDR2: MNHEY and SMNVEV (reference sequence). The CDR3 is 16 residues long. The CDR3: CASSLWGARGTGELFF. DNA for the CDR3: TGTGCCAGCAGTTTATGGGGGGCTAGAGGGACCGGGGAGCTGTTTTTT.

This chain connects TRBV4-1 to TRBJ2-7; 11 bases are shared with TRBD1. V lost 2 bases to trimming and J lost 2 bases; unmatched junction nucleotides: 5. Germline V lookup: CDR1 MGHRA, CDR2 YSYEKL. The CDR3 consists of 16 residues. In DNA, the CDR3 is TGCGCCAGCAGCCAACCTAGGGGACAGGGGGCCTACGAGCAGTACTTC. Translating gives CASSQPRGQGAYEQYF.

This clone was observed a handful of times. The chain combines TRBV30 with TRBJ1-4; no definite D call. The CDR3 loop spans 12 amino acids. Germline V lookup: CDR1 GTSNPN, CDR2 SVGIG (reference sequence). V lost 0 bases and J 2 bases, leaving 1 base between the germline ends. This chain's CDR3 is CAWSVTNEKLFF. The CDR3 DNA reads TGTGCCTGGAGTGTGACTAATGAAAAACTGTTTTTT. Combining the CDR3 with reference TRBV30 and TRBJ1-4 gives the whole variable domain SQTIHQWPATLVQPVGSPLSLECTVEGTSNPNLYWYRQAAGRGLQLLFYSVGIGQISSEVPQNLSASRPQDRQFILSSKKLLLSDSGFYLCAWSVTNEKLFFGSGTQLSVL.

V is TRBV10-3 and J is TRBJ2-2; 8 nucleotides align to TRBD1. The germline V gene has CDR1 ENHRY and CDR2 SYGVKD. V gave up 6 bases and J gave up 0 bases; unmatched junction bases: 15. This CDR3 is 19 amino acids long. The CDR3 nucleotides are TGTGCCATCAGAAAATCCGGGACAGGTAGAGACCCGAACACCGGGGAGCTGTTTTTT. It is translated as CAIRKSGTGRDPNTGELFF.

The genes are TRBV4-1 and TRBJ1-2, with TRBD1 as a possible D gene (6 bases). Germline V gene lookup returns CDR1 MGHRA and CDR2 YSYEKL. Trimming shortened V by 5 bases and J by 4 bases, and 20 bases separated the two germline ends. The CDR3 is made up of 16 amino acids. CDR3 in amino acids: CASSLSTGTPRYGYTF. In DNA form, the CDR3 reads TGCGCCAGCAGCTTGTCAACCGGGACACCTCGCTATGGCTACACCTTC.

This clone was detected only a few times. The rearrangement joins TRBV27 to TRBJ2-7; 13 nucleotides align to TRBD2. The V gene's germline CDR1 is MNHEY and CDR2 SMNVEV (reference sequence). CDR3 size: 18 residues. Unmatched junction bases numbered 7, after V lost 2 bases and J lost 0 bases. DNA of the CDR3: TGTGCCAGCAGTTTAAGGAGGACTAGCGGGAGTCCCTCCTACGAGCAGTACTTC. It translates to CASSLRRTSGSPSYEQYF.

CDR3 loop: CASSPLLITDTQYF. The CDR3 nucleotides are TGTGCCAGCAGCCCCCTCCTGATTACAGATACGCAGTATTTT. This chain links TRBV6-2 or TRBV6-3 with TRBJ2-3; D unresolved. V lost 6 bases and J lost 3, with 13 bases in between. The V gene's germline CDR1 is MNHEY and CDR2 SVGEGT. CDR3 length: 14 amino acids.